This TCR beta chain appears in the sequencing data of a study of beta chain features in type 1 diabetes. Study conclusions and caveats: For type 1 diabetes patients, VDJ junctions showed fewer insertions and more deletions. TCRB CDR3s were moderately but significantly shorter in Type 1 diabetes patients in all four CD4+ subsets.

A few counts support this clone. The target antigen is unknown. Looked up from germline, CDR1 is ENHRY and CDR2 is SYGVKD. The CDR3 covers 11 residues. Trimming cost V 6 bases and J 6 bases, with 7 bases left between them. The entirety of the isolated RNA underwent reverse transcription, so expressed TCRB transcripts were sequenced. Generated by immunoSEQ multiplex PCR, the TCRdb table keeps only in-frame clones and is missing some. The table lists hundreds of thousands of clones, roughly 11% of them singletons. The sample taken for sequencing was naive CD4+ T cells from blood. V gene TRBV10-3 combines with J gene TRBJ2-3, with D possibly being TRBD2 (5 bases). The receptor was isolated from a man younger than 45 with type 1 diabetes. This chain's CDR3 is CAISPSDTQYF. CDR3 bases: TGTGCCATCAGCCCTAGCGATACGCAGTATTTT.